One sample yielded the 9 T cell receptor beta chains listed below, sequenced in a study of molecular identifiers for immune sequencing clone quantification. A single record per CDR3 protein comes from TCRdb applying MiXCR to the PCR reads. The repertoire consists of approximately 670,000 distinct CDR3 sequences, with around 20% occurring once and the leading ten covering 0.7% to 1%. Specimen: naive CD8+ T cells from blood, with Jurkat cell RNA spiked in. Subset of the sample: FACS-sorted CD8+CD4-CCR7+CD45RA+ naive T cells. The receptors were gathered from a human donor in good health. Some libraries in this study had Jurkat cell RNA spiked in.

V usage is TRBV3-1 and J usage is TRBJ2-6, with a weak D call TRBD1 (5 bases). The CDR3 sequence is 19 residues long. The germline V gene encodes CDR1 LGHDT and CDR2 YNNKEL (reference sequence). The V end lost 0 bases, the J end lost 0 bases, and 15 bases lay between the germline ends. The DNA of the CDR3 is TGTGCCAGCAGCCAAGATATGCACAGGCAACGCTCTGGGGCCAACGTCCTGACTTTC. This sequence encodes CASSQDMHRQRSGANVLTF.

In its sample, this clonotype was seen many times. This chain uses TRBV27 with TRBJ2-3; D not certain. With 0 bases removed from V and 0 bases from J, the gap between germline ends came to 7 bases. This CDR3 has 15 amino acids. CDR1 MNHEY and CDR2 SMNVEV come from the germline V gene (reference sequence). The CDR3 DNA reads TGTGCCAGCAGTTTATCCCCTACAAGCACAGATACGCAGTATTTT. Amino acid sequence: CASSLSPTSTDTQYF.

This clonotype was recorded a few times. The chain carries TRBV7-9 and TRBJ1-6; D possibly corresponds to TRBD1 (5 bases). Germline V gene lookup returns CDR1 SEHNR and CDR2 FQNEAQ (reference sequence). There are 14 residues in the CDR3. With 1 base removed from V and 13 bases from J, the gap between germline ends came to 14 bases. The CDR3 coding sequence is TGTGCCAGCAGCTTAGTTCAGGGCTGGTCGCCCCTCCACTTT. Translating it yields CASSLVQGWSPLHF. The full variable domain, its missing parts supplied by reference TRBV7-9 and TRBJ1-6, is DTGVSQNPRHKITKRGQNVTFRCDPISEHNRLYWYRQTLGQGPEFLTYFQNEAQLEKSRLLSDRFSAERPKGSFSTLEIQRTEQGDSAMYLCASSLVQGWSPLHFGNGTRLTVT.

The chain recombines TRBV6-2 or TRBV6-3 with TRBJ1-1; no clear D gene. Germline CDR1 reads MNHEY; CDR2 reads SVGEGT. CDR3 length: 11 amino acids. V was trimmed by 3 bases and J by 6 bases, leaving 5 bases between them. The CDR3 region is CASSYGPEAFF. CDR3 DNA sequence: TGTGCCAGCAGTTATGGGCCTGAAGCTTTCTTT.

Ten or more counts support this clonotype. The CDR3 loop reads CASSFGRADPQETQYF. The CDR3 bases are TGTGCCAGCAGTTTTGGGAGGGCCGACCCCCAAGAGACCCAGTACTTC. The chain has TRBV12-3 or TRBV12-4 and TRBJ2-5; 7 nucleotides line up with TRBD2. The CDR3 is made up of 16 amino acids. Unmatched junction bases numbered 8, after V lost 3 bases and J lost 1 base.

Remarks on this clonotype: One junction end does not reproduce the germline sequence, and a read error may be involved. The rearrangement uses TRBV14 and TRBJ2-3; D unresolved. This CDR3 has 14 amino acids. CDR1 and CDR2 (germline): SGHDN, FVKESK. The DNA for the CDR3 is TGTGCCAGCAGCCAAGATTGGACGGCGGATACGCGGTATTTT. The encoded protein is CASSQDWTADTRYF.

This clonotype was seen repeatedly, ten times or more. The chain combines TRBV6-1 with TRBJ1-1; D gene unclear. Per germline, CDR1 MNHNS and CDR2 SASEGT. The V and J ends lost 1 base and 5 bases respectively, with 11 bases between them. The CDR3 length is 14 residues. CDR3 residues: CASSEGGYQTEAFF. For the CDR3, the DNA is TGTGCCAGCAGTGAAGGAGGGTATCAGACTGAAGCTTTCTTT.

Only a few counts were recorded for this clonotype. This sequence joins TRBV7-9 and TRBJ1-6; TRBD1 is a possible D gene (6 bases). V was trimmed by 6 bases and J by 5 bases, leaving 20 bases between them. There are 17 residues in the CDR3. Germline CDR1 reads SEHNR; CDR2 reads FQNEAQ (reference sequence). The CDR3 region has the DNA TGTGCCAGCAGTCCCCGTTTATGGGACACCAATAATTCACCCCTCCACTTT. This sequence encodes CASSPRLWDTNNSPLHF.

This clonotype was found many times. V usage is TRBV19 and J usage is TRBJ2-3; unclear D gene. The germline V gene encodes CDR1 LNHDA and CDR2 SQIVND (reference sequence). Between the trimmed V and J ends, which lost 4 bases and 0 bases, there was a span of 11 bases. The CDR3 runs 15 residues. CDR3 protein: CASSKVVTSTDTQYF. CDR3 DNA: TGTGCCAGTAGTAAAGTCGTTACTAGCACAGATACGCAGTATTTT.